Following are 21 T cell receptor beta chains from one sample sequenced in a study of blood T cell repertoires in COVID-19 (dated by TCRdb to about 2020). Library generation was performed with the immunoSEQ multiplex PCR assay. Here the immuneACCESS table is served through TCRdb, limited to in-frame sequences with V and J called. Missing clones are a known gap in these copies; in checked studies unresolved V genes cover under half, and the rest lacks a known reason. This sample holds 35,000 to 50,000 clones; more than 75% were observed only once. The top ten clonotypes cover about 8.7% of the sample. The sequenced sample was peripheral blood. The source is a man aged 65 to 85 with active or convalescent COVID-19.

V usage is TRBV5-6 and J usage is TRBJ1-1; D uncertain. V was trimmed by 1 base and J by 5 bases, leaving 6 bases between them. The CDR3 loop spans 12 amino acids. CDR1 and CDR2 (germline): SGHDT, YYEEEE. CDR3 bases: TGTGCCAGCAGCTTGAGAGGGACTGAAGCTTTCTTT. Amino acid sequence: CASSLRGTEAFF.

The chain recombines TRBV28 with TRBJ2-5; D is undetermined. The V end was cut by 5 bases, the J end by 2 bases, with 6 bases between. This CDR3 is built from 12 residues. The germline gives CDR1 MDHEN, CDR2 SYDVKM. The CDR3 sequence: CASSPVQETQYF. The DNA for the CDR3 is TGTGCCAGCAGTCCAGTACAAGAGACCCAGTACTTC.

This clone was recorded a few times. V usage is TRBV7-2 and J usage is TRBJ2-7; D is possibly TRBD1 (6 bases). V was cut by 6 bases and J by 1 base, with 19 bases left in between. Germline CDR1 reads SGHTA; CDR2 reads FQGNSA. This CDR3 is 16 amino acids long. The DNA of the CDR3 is TGTGCCAGCAGGAAAACCGGGACACAGATTTCCTACGAGCAGTACTTC. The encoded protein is CASRKTGTQISYEQYF.

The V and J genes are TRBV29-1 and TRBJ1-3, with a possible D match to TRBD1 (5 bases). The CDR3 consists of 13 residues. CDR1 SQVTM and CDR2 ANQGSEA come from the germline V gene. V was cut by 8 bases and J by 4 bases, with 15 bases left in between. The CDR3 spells CSPAVGLGNTIYF. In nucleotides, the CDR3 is TGCAGCCCAGCCGTGGGGCTCGGAAACACCATATATTTT.

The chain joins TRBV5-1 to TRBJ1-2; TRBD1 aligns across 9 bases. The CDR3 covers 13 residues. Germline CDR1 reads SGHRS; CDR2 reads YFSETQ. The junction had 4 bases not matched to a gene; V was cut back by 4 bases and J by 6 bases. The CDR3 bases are TGCGCCAGCAGCCTAAGGGACAGGGATGGCTACACCTTC. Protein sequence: CASSLRDRDGYTF. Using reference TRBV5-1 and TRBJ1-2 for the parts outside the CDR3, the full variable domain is KAGVTQTPRYLIKTRGQQVTLSCSPISGHRSVSWYQQTPGQGLQFLFEYFSETQRNKGNFPGRFSGRQFSNSRSEMNVSTLELGDSALYLCASSLRDRDGYTFGSGTRLTVV.

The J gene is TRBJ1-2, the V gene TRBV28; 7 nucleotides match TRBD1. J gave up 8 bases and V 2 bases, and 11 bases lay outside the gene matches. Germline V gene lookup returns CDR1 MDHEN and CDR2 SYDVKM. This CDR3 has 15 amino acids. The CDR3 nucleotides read TGTGCCAGCAGTTTACCACGACAGGGTTCCAAAGGCTACACCTTC. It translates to CASSLPRQGSKGYTF.

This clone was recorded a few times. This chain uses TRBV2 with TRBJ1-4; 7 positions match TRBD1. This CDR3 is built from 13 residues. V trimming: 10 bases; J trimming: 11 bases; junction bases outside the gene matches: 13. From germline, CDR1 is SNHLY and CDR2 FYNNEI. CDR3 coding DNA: TGTGCCACCACAGGGGAAGAGGTGGTCAAACTGTTTTTT. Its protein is CATTGEEVVKLFF.

Written as DNA, the CDR3 is TGTGCCAGCAGTTTGTTCCAGAATAATTCACCCCTCCACTTT. This encodes CASSLFQNNSPLHF. This chain connects TRBV28 to TRBJ1-6; D is unresolved. Germline values: CDR1 MDHEN, CDR2 SYDVKM. Trimming removed 3 bases at V and 5 bases at J, with 8 bases between. This CDR3 has 14 residues.

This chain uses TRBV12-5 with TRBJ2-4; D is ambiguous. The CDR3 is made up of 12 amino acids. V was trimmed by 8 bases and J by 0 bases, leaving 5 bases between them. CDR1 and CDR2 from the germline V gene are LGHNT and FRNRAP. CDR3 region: CASSEAKNIQYF. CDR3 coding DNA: TGTGCTAGTTCAGAAGCCAAAAACATTCAGTACTTC.

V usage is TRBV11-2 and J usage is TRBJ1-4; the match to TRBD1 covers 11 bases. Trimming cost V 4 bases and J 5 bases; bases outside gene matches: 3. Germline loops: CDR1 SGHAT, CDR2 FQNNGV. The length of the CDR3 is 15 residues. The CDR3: CASSWTGGQNEKLFF. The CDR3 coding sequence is TGTGCCAGCAGCTGGACAGGGGGCCAAAATGAAAAACTGTTTTTT.

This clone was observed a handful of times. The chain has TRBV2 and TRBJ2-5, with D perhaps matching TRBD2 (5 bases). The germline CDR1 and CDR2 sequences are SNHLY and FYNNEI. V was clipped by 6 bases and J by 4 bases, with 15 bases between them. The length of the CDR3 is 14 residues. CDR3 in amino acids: CASRTPGLTETQYF. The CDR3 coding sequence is TGTGCCAGCAGGACCCCTGGACTCACAGAGACCCAGTACTTC.

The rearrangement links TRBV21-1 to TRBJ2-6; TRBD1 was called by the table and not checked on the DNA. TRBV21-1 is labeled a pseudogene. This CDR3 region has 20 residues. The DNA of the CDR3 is TGTGCCAGCATGTGGCCAGTCATGCCATATCAGGGCGCTGGGGCCAACGTCCTGACTTTC. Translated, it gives CASMWPVMPYQGAGANVLTF.

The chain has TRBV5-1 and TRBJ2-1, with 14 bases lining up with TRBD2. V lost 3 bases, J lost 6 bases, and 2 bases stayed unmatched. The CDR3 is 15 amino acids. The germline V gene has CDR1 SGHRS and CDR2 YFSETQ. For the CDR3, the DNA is TGCGCCAGCAGCTCAGGGACTAGCGGGGGCAATGAGCAGTTCTTC. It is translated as CASSSGTSGGNEQFF.

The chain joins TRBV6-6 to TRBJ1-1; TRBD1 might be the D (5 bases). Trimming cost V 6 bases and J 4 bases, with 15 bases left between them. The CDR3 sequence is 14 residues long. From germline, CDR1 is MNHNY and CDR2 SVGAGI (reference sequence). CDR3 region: CASRPPGGSTEAFF. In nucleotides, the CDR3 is TGTGCCAGCAGACCCCCCGGGGGAAGCACTGAAGCTTTCTTT.

The CDR3 loop reads CASSKTTGALVGYTF. Written as DNA, the CDR3 is TGTGCCAGTAGTAAAACAACAGGGGCCTTGGTTGGCTACACCTTC. The chain employs TRBV19 and TRBJ1-2, with 7 nucleotides matching TRBD1. Germline CDR1 LNHDA, CDR2 SQIVND (reference sequence). This CDR3 has 15 amino acids. The J segment lost 7 bases and the V segment lost 4 bases, leaving 12 bases of the junction unmatched.

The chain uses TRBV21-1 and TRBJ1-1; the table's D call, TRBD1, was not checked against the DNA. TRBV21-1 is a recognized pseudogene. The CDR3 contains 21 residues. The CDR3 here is CASSKGGRGSWDRGRNTEAFF. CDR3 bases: TGTGCCAGCAGCAAAGGTGGCCGCGGCTCCTGGGACAGGGGACGTAACACTGAAGCTTTCTTT.

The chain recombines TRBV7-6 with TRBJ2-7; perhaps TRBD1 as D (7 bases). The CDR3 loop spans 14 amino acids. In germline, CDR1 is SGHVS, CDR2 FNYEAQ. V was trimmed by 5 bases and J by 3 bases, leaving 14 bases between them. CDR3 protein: CASSAGGQLYEQYF. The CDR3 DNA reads TGTGCCAGCAGCGCCGGGGGACAGCTCTACGAGCAGTACTTC.

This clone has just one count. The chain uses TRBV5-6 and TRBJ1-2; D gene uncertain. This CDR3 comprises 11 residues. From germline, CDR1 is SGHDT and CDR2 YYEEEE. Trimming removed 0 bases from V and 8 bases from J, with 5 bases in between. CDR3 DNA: TGTGCCAGCAGCTTGGACGGGGGCTACACCTTC. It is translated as CASSLDGGYTF.

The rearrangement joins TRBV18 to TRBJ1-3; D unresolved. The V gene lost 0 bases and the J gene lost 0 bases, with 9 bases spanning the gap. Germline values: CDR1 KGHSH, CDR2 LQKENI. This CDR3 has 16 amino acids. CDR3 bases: TGTGCCAGCTCACCACCGTCGGTTTTCTCTGGAAACACCATATATTTT. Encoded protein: CASSPPSVFSGNTIYF. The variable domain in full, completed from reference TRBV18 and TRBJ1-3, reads NAGVMQNPRHLVRRRGQEARLRCSPMKGHSHVYWYRQLPEEGLKFMVYLQKENIIDESGMPKERFSAEFPKEGPSILRIQQVVRGDSAAYFCASSPPSVFSGNTIYFGEGSWLTVV.

The CDR3 nucleotides are TGTGCCAGCAGCCAGAACACTGAAGCTTTCTTT. Translated: CASSQNTEAFF. The rearrangement uses TRBV12-3 or TRBV12-4 and TRBJ1-1, with D unclear. Trimming took off 6 bases at V and 1 base at J, with 3 bases between the two ends. This CDR3 contains 11 residues.

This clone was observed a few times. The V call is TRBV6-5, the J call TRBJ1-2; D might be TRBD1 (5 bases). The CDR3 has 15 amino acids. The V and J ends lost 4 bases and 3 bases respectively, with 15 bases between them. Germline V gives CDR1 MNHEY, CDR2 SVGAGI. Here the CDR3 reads CASSFEGEVYYGYTF. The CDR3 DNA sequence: TGTGCCAGCAGTTTTGAAGGGGAGGTTTACTATGGCTACACCTTC.